The 29 T cell receptor beta chains below all came from one sample that was sequenced in a study of blood T cell repertoires in COVID-19 (dated by TCRdb to 2018 to 2020). Library generation was performed with the immunoSEQ multiplex PCR assay. In its TCRdb copy, this immuneACCESS table keeps in-frame sequences only and misses some clones. Where compared with another copy, unresolved V genes explain less than half of these, and the others have no known cause. Across this sample there are about 190,000 clones, with 80% to 90% seen only once. Approximately 2.9% of the sample belongs to the ten largest clones. Material: peripheral blood. These receptors all stem from a man aged 50 to 60 with active or convalescent COVID-19.

The rearrangement joins TRBV10-3 to TRBJ1-1, with D hard to call. V lost 4 bases, J lost 2 bases, and 14 bases lay in between. The germline V gene encodes CDR1 ENHRY and CDR2 SYGVKD. The CDR3 sequence is 15 residues long. The CDR3 DNA reads TGTGCCATCAGTGGGCAGCGACCAACAAACACTGAAGCTTTCTTT. Encoded protein: CAISGQRPTNTEAFF.

This chain connects TRBV19 to TRBJ2-7; weak D call: TRBD1 (7 bases). Trimming removed 4 bases at V and 2 bases at J, with 12 bases between. Germline-derived CDR1 and CDR2 are LNHDA and SQIVND (reference sequence). This CDR3 has 14 residues. DNA for the CDR3: TGTGCCAGTAGTAATCCAGGGGGGACCTACGAGCAGTACTTC. Its protein is CASSNPGGTYEQYF.

The chain couples TRBV3-1 (or the pseudogene TRBV3-2) to TRBJ2-5; no reliable D call. The CDR3 runs to 15 residues. Germline CDR1 LGHDT, CDR2 YNNKEL (reference sequence). V dropped 1 base and J dropped 3 bases, with 12 bases sitting between them. The CDR3 nucleotides read TGTGCCAGCAGCCAAGTTGTTAATTCCGAAGAGACCCAGTACTTC. It yields the protein CASSQVVNSEETQYF.

This chain joins TRBV7-2 and TRBJ2-7; D is possibly TRBD1 (6 bases). The CDR3 runs 18 residues. Germline V gives CDR1 SGHTA, CDR2 FQGNSA. Trimming took off 5 bases at V and 0 bases at J, with 23 bases between the two ends. The CDR3 reads CASSRGIGHLGSSYEQYF. CDR3 nucleotide sequence: TGTGCCAGCAGCAGGGGGATCGGACACCTCGGTAGCTCCTACGAGCAGTACTTC.

The DNA of the CDR3 is TGTGCCAGCAGGGGGACAGTGAATACAGATACGCAGTATTTT. This codes for CASRGTVNTDTQYF. V and J are TRBV2 and TRBJ2-3; 7 bases align to TRBD1. The CDR3 has 14 residues. V dropped 6 bases and J dropped 3; count of bases not matched to a gene: 6. The germline gives CDR1 SNHLY, CDR2 FYNNEI.

The V gene is TRBV27, the J gene TRBJ1-5, with D possibly being TRBD1 (6 bases). This CDR3 region has 13 residues. The germline CDR1 and CDR2 sequences are MNHEY and SMNVEV (reference sequence). The V gene lost 4 bases and the J gene lost 7 bases, with 11 bases spanning the gap. The CDR3 nucleotides are TGTGCCAGCAGTTACCAACAGGGACAGCCCCAGCATTTT. Its protein product is CASSYQQGQPQHF.

V gene TRBV11-2 combines with J gene TRBJ2-7, with TRBD1 matching 9 bases. The ends lost 2 bases at V and 9 bases at J; junction bases unmatched: 5. This CDR3 contains 13 residues. Germline lookup yields CDR1 SGHAT and CDR2 FQNNGV. DNA for the CDR3: TGTGCCAGCAGCTTATACAGGGGGCAAGGGCAGTACTTC. It translates to CASSLYRGQGQYF.

This clone appeared a single time. The chain recombines TRBV2 with TRBJ1-1; D uncertain. This CDR3 has 13 amino acids. Germline V gene sequence: CDR1 SNHLY, CDR2 FYNNEI. Trimming took off 3 bases at V and 6 bases at J, with 11 bases between the two ends. The CDR3: CASSDFGLPEAFF. The CDR3 bases are TGTGCCAGCAGTGATTTCGGTCTCCCTGAAGCTTTCTTT.

J is TRBJ1-1 and V is TRBV27; no clear D gene. Germline lookup yields CDR1 MNHEY and CDR2 SMNVEV (reference sequence). Deletions cut 6 bases from V and 1 base from J, with 15 bases between. The CDR3 extends over 15 amino acids. The CDR3 is CASRHTSLQNTEAFF. CDR3 nucleotide sequence: TGTGCCAGCAGACATACCTCGCTCCAGAACACTGAAGCTTTCTTT.

The V and J genes are TRBV7-2 and TRBJ1-2, with TRBD1 matching 10 bases. V lost 5 bases, J lost 5 bases, and 5 bases stayed unmatched. This CDR3 contains 14 residues. Germline lookup yields CDR1 SGHTA and CDR2 FQGNSA. The CDR3 nucleotides are TGTGCCAGCAGCATGGGACAGGGGCTTTATGGCTACACCTTC. This sequence encodes CASSMGQGLYGYTF.

This sequence joins TRBV9 and TRBJ2-1, with a weak D call TRBD1 (6 bases). This CDR3 is built from 15 residues. The germline V gene encodes CDR1 SGDLS and CDR2 YYNGEE. Trimming cost V 2 bases and J 6 bases, with 15 bases left between them. The CDR3: CASSVGHRGSNEQFF. CDR3 DNA sequence: TGTGCCAGCAGCGTGGGACATCGAGGATCCAATGAGCAGTTCTTC.

This chain uses TRBV28 with TRBJ2-3; 11 nucleotides align to TRBD2. CDR3 size: 17 residues. Germline trimming cut 5 bases from V and 2 bases from J; bases unmatched to any gene: 9. Germline loops: CDR1 MDHEN, CDR2 SYDVKM. The CDR3 sequence: CASSPPLAGGTTDTQYF. The DNA for the CDR3 is TGTGCCAGCAGTCCCCCCCTAGCGGGAGGAACCACAGATACGCAGTATTTT.

This clone appeared once. The chain carries TRBV30 and TRBJ2-1, with 11 bases fitting TRBD2. Unmatched junction bases numbered 6, after V lost 5 bases and J lost 3 bases. The CDR3 loop spans 15 amino acids. CDR1 is GTSNPN and CDR2 is SVGIG in the germline V gene (reference sequence). This CDR3 reads CAWESSGGNYNEQFF. The DNA of the CDR3 is TGTGCCTGGGAGTCTAGCGGGGGGAACTACAATGAGCAGTTCTTC.

This clone was picked up one time. The genes are TRBV6-2 or TRBV6-3 and TRBJ1-6; TRBD1 matches 9 bases. Trimming at V came to 4 bases and at J to 9 bases, leaving 7 bases not matched to a gene. The germline V gene encodes CDR1 MNHEY and CDR2 SVGEGT. The CDR3 spans 15 residues. DNA for the CDR3: TGTGCCAGCAGTTTTACGGGACAGGGCACTTCACCCCTCCACTTT. It specifies CASSFTGQGTSPLHF.

This chain joins TRBV20-1 and TRBJ1-2; TRBD1 aligns across 8 bases. Germline values: CDR1 DFQATT, CDR2 SNEGSKA (reference sequence). Trimming at V came to 3 bases and at J to 8 bases, leaving 17 bases not matched to a gene. CDR3 size: 16 residues. CDR3 DNA sequence: TGCAGTGCTAGTCAGTTCGGCGGTCAGGGGGCGGAAGGCTACACCTTC. This translates into CSASQFGGQGAEGYTF.

This clone was seen a few times. One junction end does not reproduce the germline sequence, and a read error may be involved. The rearrangement uses TRBV7-7 and TRBJ1-1; 7 nucleotides align to TRBD1. Germline assignment: CDR1 SSHAT and CDR2 FNYEAQ (reference sequence). The CDR3 sequence is 15 residues long. CDR3 protein: CASSLMPQGDTEAFF. As DNA, the CDR3 is TGTGCTAGCAGCTTAATGCCGCAGGGGGACACTGAAGCTTTCTTT. Drawing the rest from reference TRBV7-7 and TRBJ1-1, the complete variable domain is GAGVSQSPRYKVTKRGQDVTLRCDPISSHATLYWYQQALGQGPEFLTYFNYEAQPDKSGLPSDRFSAERPEGSISTLTIQRTEQRDSAMYRCASSLMPQGDTEAFFGQGTRLTVV.

This sequence joins TRBV18 and TRBJ1-4, with 9 nucleotides matching TRBD1. CDR3 length: 14 amino acids. From germline, CDR1 is KGHSH and CDR2 LQKENI. The V segment lost 5 bases and the J segment 6 bases; nucleotides outside the gene matches: 4. The CDR3 DNA reads as TGTGCCAGCTCATCGACAGGGGGTGATGAAAAACTGTTTTTT. It translates to CASSSTGGDEKLFF.

This chain connects TRBV6-5 to TRBJ1-5; TRBD1 matches at 7 bases. CDR3 length equals 13 residues. CDR1 and CDR2 (germline): MNHEY, SVGAGI. The J segment lost 9 bases and the V segment lost 6 bases, leaving 8 bases of the junction unmatched. The CDR3 here is CASSPDRVRPQHF. DNA for the CDR3: TGTGCCAGCAGCCCCGACAGGGTTCGGCCCCAGCATTTT.

This clone was picked up a small number of times. This chain uses TRBV28 with TRBJ1-1; TRBD1 aligns across 8 bases. The germline V gene encodes CDR1 MDHEN and CDR2 SYDVKM. CDR3 length: 15 amino acids. Losses at the gene ends were 8 bases for V and 1 base for J; bases not matched to a gene: 9. CDR3 coding DNA: TGTGCCAGCCCCCCCGGACAGGGAGGGAACACTGAAGCTTTCTTT. Amino acid sequence: CASPPGQGGNTEAFF.

The chain employs TRBV29-1 and TRBJ1-2, with D hard to call. Per germline, CDR1 SQVTM and CDR2 ANQGSEA. V lost 1 base and J 2 bases, leaving 8 bases between the germline ends. This CDR3 comprises 13 residues. CDR3 sequence (DNA): TGCAGCGTTGAAGTGGGCAGGAACTATGGCTACACCTTC. Residues: CSVEVGRNYGYTF.

This clone was found once. The chain is built from TRBV5-1 and TRBJ1-2; a weak D match, TRBD1 (5 bases). This CDR3 spans 13 amino acids. Trimming cost V 2 bases and J 6 bases, with 11 bases left between them. Germline V CDR1 and CDR2: SGHRS, YFSETQ. CDR3 in amino acids: CASSFQGRDGYTF. The CDR3 coding sequence is TGCGCCAGCAGCTTTCAGGGTAGAGATGGCTACACCTTC.

V and J are TRBV6-5 and TRBJ1-2; TRBD1 might be the D (5 bases). CDR3 size: 15 residues. Germline loops: CDR1 MNHEY, CDR2 SVGAGI. Trimming took 3 bases from V and 8 from J, leaving 19 bases between them. The CDR3 region has the DNA TGTGCCAGCAGTTATTCAGTTAGCAGGGAAGGCGGCTACACCTTC. Encoded protein: CASSYSVSREGGYTF.

The chain employs TRBV12-3 or TRBV12-4 and TRBJ2-7; D remains unclear. The V end was cut by 3 bases, the J end by 4 bases, with 7 bases between. The CDR3 totals 12 residues. CDR3 sequence reads: CASSFLGYEQYF. CDR3 nucleotides: TGTGCCAGCAGTTTTCTCGGTTACGAGCAGTACTTC.

J is TRBJ2-1 and V is TRBV10-2; 8 bases agree with TRBD2. Trimming removed 6 bases from V and 9 bases from J; junction bases left unmatched: 13. The CDR3 length is 15 residues. Germline V CDR1 and CDR2: WSHSY, SAAADI. CDR3 nucleotide sequence: TGCGCCAGCAGGTCGGGCGGGGGGAATTCGGGTGAGCAGTTCTTC. It is translated as CASRSGGGNSGEQFF.

The rearrangement joins TRBV28 to TRBJ1-5; D ambiguous. This CDR3 is built from 16 residues. The V end lost 5 bases, the J end lost 6 bases, and 20 bases lay between the germline ends. Germline V gene data show CDR1 as MDHEN and CDR2 as SYDVKM. The CDR3 sequence: CASSPFREWAIQPQHF. CDR3 DNA sequence: TGTGCCAGCAGTCCCTTTCGGGAGTGGGCCATTCAGCCCCAGCATTTT.

This chain joins TRBV6-5 and TRBJ2-2; 7 nucleotides agree with TRBD1. V lost 10 bases, J lost 5 bases, and 7 bases stayed unmatched. The V gene's germline CDR1 is MNHEY and CDR2 SVGAGI. The CDR3 consists of 13 residues. The CDR3 reads CATSGGRTGELFF. CDR3 sequence (DNA): TGTGCCACTTCAGGGGGAAGGACCGGGGAGCTGTTTTTT.

This clone was seen only a few times. The chain combines TRBV18 with TRBJ1-5; weak D call: TRBD1 (5 bases). V was pared by 3 bases and J by 7 bases, with 13 bases between. CDR3 length: 14 residues. In germline, CDR1 is KGHSH, CDR2 LQKENI. The CDR3 here is CASSPQQGPQPQHF. The CDR3 bases are TGTGCCAGCTCACCGCAGCAGGGCCCCCAGCCCCAGCATTTT.

The chain carries TRBV5-6 and TRBJ2-2, with TRBD2 identical over 8 bases. Per germline, CDR1 SGHDT and CDR2 YYEEEE. The CDR3 length is 16 residues. The junction had 6 bases not matched to a gene; V was cut back by 2 bases and J by 3 bases. In nucleotides, the CDR3 is TGTGCCAGCAGCTTCGGACTAGCATTCGACACCGGGGAGCTGTTTTTT. It specifies CASSFGLAFDTGELFF.

The CDR3 DNA is TGTGCCAGCAGTTTAAGTCAAGGACAGGGGCCCGGGGAGCTGTTTTTT. Translating it yields CASSLSQGQGPGELFF. The gene calls are TRBV28 and TRBJ2-2, with 9 bases lining up with TRBD1. CDR1 MDHEN and CDR2 SYDVKM come from the germline V gene. The ends lost 2 bases at V and 6 bases at J; junction bases unmatched: 7. This CDR3 comprises 16 residues.